These 21 T cell receptor beta chains came from one sample sequenced in a study of post-analysis software for immune sequencing data. Regarding the study as a whole: Higher frequency in patients than in controls was seen for about 5 TRBV segments, with TRBV5-6, TRBV5-1 and TRBV20-1 among them.

TCR beta cDNA libraries included unique molecular identifiers. MiXCR, run by TCRdb on the PCR reads, gives a single entry per CDR3 protein. The table lists about 500,000 distinct CDR3 sequences, roughly 46% of them singletons. These receptors' targets are unknown. The sample consisted of blood. These receptors all come from a girl under 18 with multiple sclerosis.

This chain connects TRBV3-1 to TRBJ2-1, with D hard to call. Trimming cost V 3 bases and J 8 bases, with 8 bases left between them. The germline gives CDR1 LGHDT, CDR2 YNNKEL (reference sequence). This CDR3 spans 12 amino acids. The CDR3, as DNA: TGTGCCAGCAGCCAGTCTGTCTATGAGCAGTTCTTC. It yields the protein CASSQSVYEQFF.

J is TRBJ2-5 and V is TRBV18; TRBD2 matches 7 bases. Germline loops: CDR1 KGHSH, CDR2 LQKENI. The CDR3 consists of 16 residues. V trimming: 1 base; J trimming: 0 bases; junction bases outside the gene matches: 5. The CDR3 nucleotides read TGTGCCAGCTCACCACGGCAAGCGGGGTACCAAGAGACCCAGTACTTC. This translates into CASSPRQAGYQETQYF.

J is TRBJ2-5 and V is TRBV4-2; tentative D call: TRBD1 (5 bases). Trimming took 1 base from V and 1 from J, leaving 13 bases between them. Germline CDR1 and CDR2: LGHNA and YNFKEQ. The CDR3 length is 16 residues. CDR3 DNA sequence: TGTGCCAGCAGCCAAGCGGCCCTAGGGGCCCAAGAGACCCAGTACTTC. It yields the protein CASSQAALGAQETQYF.

The genes are TRBV28 and TRBJ2-2, with 9 bases aligning to TRBD1. Per germline, CDR1 MDHEN and CDR2 SYDVKM. V lost 6 bases and J lost 5; bases outside the gene matches: 1. This CDR3 is 13 amino acids long. CDR3 sequence reads: CASRTGGTGELFF. In DNA, the CDR3 is TGTGCCAGCAGGACAGGGGGAACCGGGGAGCTGTTTTTT.

A few counts support this clonotype. The chain has TRBV2 and TRBJ2-7, with a possible D match to TRBD2 (7 bases). This CDR3 region has 15 residues. V was clipped by 7 bases and J by 2 bases, with 18 bases between them. Germline CDR1 and CDR2: SNHLY and FYNNEI. In DNA, the CDR3 is TGTGCCAGCAAGAGGGGCCAGCGGGACACCTACGAGCAGTACTTC. It encodes CASKRGQRDTYEQYF. The whole variable domain, remainder taken from reference TRBV2 and TRBJ2-7, is EPEVTQTPSHQVTQMGQEVILRCVPISNHLYFYWYRQILGQKVEFLVSFYNNEISEKSEIFDDQFSVERPDGSNFTLKIRSTKLEDSAMYFCASKRGQRDTYEQYFGPGTRLTVT.

This chain links TRBV15 with TRBJ1-2; 7 nucleotides line up with TRBD1. The germline V gene encodes CDR1 LNHNV and CDR2 YYDKDF (reference sequence). The CDR3 covers 14 residues. The junction had 7 bases not matched to a gene; V was cut back by 5 bases and J by 4 bases. Written as DNA, the CDR3 is TGTGCCACCAGCCCTCCCCCAGGGGGCTATGGCTACACCTTC. It yields the protein CATSPPPGGYGYTF.

The CDR3 nucleotides read TGCAGTGCTCTCGCGACTAGCGGGAGCTTGAATGAGCAGTTCTTC. Protein product: CSALATSGSLNEQFF. The V and J genes are TRBV20-1 and TRBJ2-1; TRBD2 aligns across 12 bases. The CDR3 loop spans 15 amino acids. V gave up 5 bases and J gave up 7 bases; unmatched junction bases: 9. From germline, CDR1 is DFQATT and CDR2 SNEGSKA (reference sequence).

V and J are TRBV6-2 or TRBV6-3 and TRBJ2-7; 7 positions match TRBD2. The germline CDR1 and CDR2 sequences are MNHEY and SVGEGT. V shed 2 bases, J shed 3 bases, and the junction held 4 bases outside the gene matches. The CDR3 runs 14 residues. Here the CDR3 reads CASSYLAAIYEQYF. The CDR3 DNA reads as TGTGCCAGCAGTTACCTAGCGGCCATCTACGAGCAGTACTTC.

Note on this clonotype: The CDR3 carries no conserved terminal phenylalanine or tryptophan, so it likely arises from a read error. Here the CDR3 DNA reads TGCAGGGCAGCAGGGTACAATGAGCAGTTCTCC. This translates into CRAAGYNEQFS. The V and J genes are TRBV20-1 and TRBJ2-1, with TRBD1 as a possible D gene (5 bases). The CDR3 totals 11 residues. Looked up from germline, CDR1 is DFQATT and CDR2 is SNEGSKA (reference sequence).

This clonotype was seen a handful of times. This rearrangement joins TRBV20-1 to TRBJ1-1, with D possibly matching TRBD1 (5 bases). This CDR3 has 15 residues. CDR1 and CDR2 (germline): DFQATT, SNEGSKA (reference sequence). CDR3 sequence: CSAAGTRAPNTEAFF. In DNA form, the CDR3 reads TGCAGCGCGGCCGGGACTAGAGCCCCGAACACTGAAGCTTTCTTT.

This clonotype was seen at least ten times. The chain employs TRBV12-3 or TRBV12-4 and TRBJ2-7; no clear D. Trimming cost V 2 bases and J 1 base, with 3 bases left between them. The length of the CDR3 is 12 residues. CDR3 bases: TGTGCCAGCAGTTTAAGATCCTACGAGCAGTACTTC. This gives the protein CASSLRSYEQYF.

The rearrangement uses TRBV29-1 and TRBJ2-7, with a tentative D call TRBD2 (6 bases). V was clipped by 5 bases and J by 5 bases, with 10 bases between them. In germline, CDR1 is SQVTM, CDR2 ANQGSEA. CDR3 size: 11 residues. The CDR3 sequence is CSVRGGNEQYF. DNA of the CDR3: TGCAGCGTTAGAGGAGGGAACGAGCAGTACTTC.

The rearrangement uses TRBV29-1 and TRBJ2-7; D is perhaps TRBD1 (6 bases). Trimming pared 6 bases from V and 2 bases from J, leaving 14 bases between. The CDR3 runs to 13 residues. Germline loops: CDR1 SQVTM, CDR2 ANQGSEA. CDR3 amino acids: CSVTGQTTYEQYF. CDR3 sequence (DNA): TGCAGCGTCACGGGACAAACAACCTACGAGCAGTACTTC.

This clonotype was recorded a few times. The chain joins TRBV12-3 or TRBV12-4 to TRBJ2-7, with D uncertain. Trimming left V 5 bases short and J 3 bases short, with 11 bases between. CDR3 length: 13 residues. CDR3 loop: CASSKEVGYEQYF. CDR3 in DNA: TGTGCCAGCAGTAAGGAAGTGGGCTACGAGCAGTACTTC.

The genes are TRBV12-3 or TRBV12-4 and TRBJ2-1; possibly TRBD1 for D (5 bases). The germline V and J ends were trimmed by 0 bases and 10 bases, with 10 bases remaining between them. This CDR3 has 13 amino acids. The CDR3 region has the DNA TGTGCCAGCAGTTTAGCGCTAGGGGCCGAGCAGTTCTTC. This translates into CASSLALGAEQFF.

J is TRBJ1-5 and V is TRBV7-2; D is unresolved. Per germline, CDR1 SGHTA and CDR2 FQGNSA. CDR3 length: 15 amino acids. V shed 1 base and J shed 4 bases, with 11 bases lying between them. The CDR3 here is CASSLGAYGNQPQHF. The CDR3 coding sequence is TGTGCCAGCAGCTTAGGAGCTTATGGTAATCAGCCCCAGCATTTT.

The table lists this clonotype with a few counts. V gene TRBV20-1 combines with J gene TRBJ2-5; 11 bases agree with TRBD2. Germline CDR1 and CDR2: DFQATT and SNEGSKA (reference sequence). Germline trimming cut 6 bases from V and 1 base from J; bases unmatched to any gene: 10. This CDR3 has 16 amino acids. CDR3 nucleotides: TGCAGTGCAATCATCTCGACTAGCGGGACCCAAGAGACCCAGTACTTC. Amino acid sequence: CSAIISTSGTQETQYF.

The chain carries TRBV20-1 and TRBJ2-1; a possible D gene is TRBD2 (6 bases). The end of the DNA fits TRBJ2-7 better, so the J call may be wrong. Germline V gene data show CDR1 as DFQATT and CDR2 as SNEGSKA (reference sequence). The CDR3 has 13 amino acids. The CDR3 bases are TGCAGTGCGGCGGGACGGGGCTACAATGAGCAGTACTTC. It is translated as CSAAGRGYNEQYF.

The chain links TRBV3-1 to TRBJ1-2; D possibly corresponds to TRBD1 (5 bases). Trimming left V 5 bases short and J 0 bases short, with 13 bases between. This CDR3 has 15 residues. Germline V gene data show CDR1 as LGHDT and CDR2 as YNNKEL (reference sequence). CDR3 sequence reads: CASSYRDRTNYGYTF. The CDR3 coding sequence is TGTGCCAGCAGCTATCGGGACCGAACTAACTATGGCTACACCTTC.

The chain combines TRBV5-6 with TRBJ1-2; 7 bases align to TRBD1. Per germline, CDR1 SGHDT and CDR2 YYEEEE. V was clipped by 2 bases and J by 5 bases; unmatched bases: 6. The CDR3 spans 14 residues. As DNA, the CDR3 is TGTGCCAGCAGCTTAAACAGGGGTTGGTATGGCTACACCTTC. Translating it yields CASSLNRGWYGYTF.

The genes are TRBV4-3 and TRBJ2-1; no clear D gene. Per the germline V gene, CDR1 is LGHNA and CDR2 is YSLEER. The CDR3 consists of 15 residues. V lost 0 bases to trimming and J lost 1 base, with 7 bases between them. CDR3 nucleotide sequence: TGCGCCAGCAGCCAAGAGGGAATTTCCTACAATGAGCAGTTCTTC. This sequence encodes CASSQEGISYNEQFF.